Sequencing of this TCR beta chain was carried out in a study of neurological immune-mediated disorders. Study as a whole: Of the roughly 34 patients who had multiple sclerosis, about 30 had the relapsing-remitting form and 3 had the secondary progressive form.

Ten or more counts support this clonotype. The antigen remains unidentified. Germline V lookup: CDR1 MNHEY, CDR2 SVGAGI. The CDR3 has 12 residues. V was trimmed by 5 bases and J by 2 bases, leaving 7 bases between them. Study-wide results and limits: Repertoires from 18 of 34 multiple sclerosis patients grouped phylogenetically into a related-CDR3 cluster, suggesting a possible signature.

From the 5' RACE reads, TCRdb called clonotypes with MiXCR, one entry per CDR3 protein. The table records around 44,000 distinct CDR3 sequences, around 2.5% of them present only once. The origin of this receptor is a man younger than 40 with multiple sclerosis. Sequenced: PBMCs. The V and J genes are TRBV6-5 and TRBJ2-7; weak D call: TRBD1 (6 bases). The CDR3 is CASSNRAYEQYF. CDR3 bases: TGTGCCAGCAGTAACAGGGCCTACGAGCAGTACTTC.